The source of this T cell receptor (beta chain) is a study of memory CD4+ T cells and cytomegalovirus serostatus. Single viable CD3+CD4+CD8-CD45RO+ cells were sorted as the memory CD4+ T cells. Serum IgG to CMV pp150, pp28, p38 and p52 defined serostatus. Positive selection with CD4 microbeads enriched total CD4+ T cells. Germline V gives CDR1 SGHNT, CDR2 YENEEA. This CDR3 region has 16 residues. V trimming: 3 bases; J trimming: 0 bases; junction bases outside the gene matches: 5. Worth noting for this clone: Its matching antigen is unknown.

Only in-frame clones appear in the TCRdb table, and some are missing; sequencing was by immunoSEQ multiplex PCR. The table has under 55,000 clones, 70% to 80% seen once. Findings of the study overall: A US-trained random forest predicted CMV serostatus with median AUC around 0.92.

The J gene is TRBJ2-1, the V gene TRBV11-3; 7 bases are a match to TRBD2. The TCR originated in an adult in good health and CMV-seronegative. Specimen: memory CD4+ T cells from blood. The CDR3 sequence: CASSFISGASYNEQFF. CDR3 nucleotides: TGTGCCAGCAGCTTTATAAGCGGGGCCTCCTACAATGAGCAGTTCTTC.